These 8 T cell receptor beta chains were sequenced from one sample in a study of spatial heterogeneity in lung cancer. Study results and caveats: Tracking of tumor mutation counts was seen in expanded intratumoral alpha and beta TCR counts.

Antigen specificity for these receptors is unknown. Documented time point: sample taken at primary tumor resection. TCRdb re-derived calls from the 5' RACE reads in MiXCR, one entry per CDR3 protein. The sample has about 4,000 distinct CDR3 sequences, just under 40% seen once. The material was lung tumor tissue, obtained at surgery. The receptor source for this set is a male donor with early-stage non-small cell lung cancer.

The genes are TRBV3-1 and TRBJ2-7, with TRBD1 matching 10 bases. The length of the CDR3 is 15 residues. The germline CDR1 and CDR2 sequences are LGHDT and YNNKEL (reference sequence). The J segment lost 1 base and the V segment lost 1 base, leaving 1 base of the junction unmatched. The CDR3 DNA follows: TGTGCCAGCAGCCAAGGGGACAGGGGATCCTACGAGCAGTACTTC. Translated, it gives CASSQGDRGSYEQYF.

The chain carries TRBV7-9 and TRBJ2-3; D is possibly TRBD1 (5 bases). The CDR3 consists of 15 residues. In germline, CDR1 is SEHNR, CDR2 FQNEAQ (reference sequence). Trimming shortened V by 1 base and J by 4 bases, and 12 bases separated the two germline ends. The chain's CDR3 is CASSLDLPGPDTQYF. For the CDR3, the DNA is TGTGCCAGCAGCTTAGACCTCCCAGGGCCAGATACGCAGTATTTT.

In its sample, this clonotype ranks as medium-sized. The DNA of the CDR3 is TGCGCCAGCAGCGAGCGGACCGCCCACAATGAGCAGTTCTTC. Translating gives CASSERTAHNEQFF. The chain uses TRBV5-1 and TRBJ2-1; a possible D gene is TRBD2 (5 bases). Trimming took 4 bases from V and 5 from J, leaving 13 bases between them. The length of the CDR3 is 14 residues. In germline, CDR1 is SGHRS, CDR2 YFSETQ.

The chain employs TRBV28 and TRBJ2-7; D ambiguous. This CDR3 has 11 amino acids. Trimming removed 7 bases from V and 3 bases from J, with 7 bases in between. CDR1 is MDHEN and CDR2 is SYDVKM in the germline V gene. The CDR3 reads CASKINYEQYF. The CDR3, as DNA: TGTGCCAGCAAGATTAACTACGAGCAGTACTTC.

This clonotype has only a few counts. This chain joins TRBV6-2 or TRBV6-3 and TRBJ2-1, with TRBD2 matching 9 bases. V was pared by 4 bases and J by 4 bases, with 5 bases of the junction left unmatched. The CDR3 spans 15 residues. Germline CDR1 and CDR2: MNHEY and SVGEGT. The chain's CDR3 is CASSWSSGVYNEQFF. The CDR3 DNA sequence: TGTGCCAGCAGTTGGTCTAGCGGGGTTTACAATGAGCAGTTCTTC.

Relative to its sample, this clonotype is medium-sized. J is TRBJ2-3 and V is TRBV13, with 7 bases matching TRBD2. V dropped 0 bases and J dropped 8; count of bases not matched to a gene: 8. Germline values: CDR1 PRHDT, CDR2 FYEKMQ (reference sequence). The CDR3 is made up of 15 amino acids. DNA for the CDR3: TGTGCCAGCAGCTTAGGCCGGGGAGGGCCGGGTACGCAGTATTTT. The encoded protein is CASSLGRGGPGTQYF.

The sample holds a few counts of this clonotype. The rearrangement links TRBV2 to TRBJ2-1; 9 bases fit TRBD1. Germline V gives CDR1 SNHLY, CDR2 FYNNEI. V gave up 3 bases and J gave up 15 bases; unmatched junction bases: 24. The CDR3 has 18 amino acids. This CDR3 reads CASSDGDRVHSGESGWFF. CDR3 sequence (DNA): TGTGCCAGCAGTGATGGGGACAGGGTTCATTCGGGGGAATCCGGGTGGTTCTTC.

This clonotype was detected only a few times. The chain uses TRBV7-9 and TRBJ1-5, with 7 bases identical to TRBD1. Germline assignment: CDR1 SEHNR and CDR2 FQNEAQ (reference sequence). Trimming cost V 5 bases and J 5 bases; bases outside gene matches: 3. The CDR3 has 13 amino acids. CDR3: CASSPTGDQPQHF. In DNA, the CDR3 is TGTGCCAGCAGCCCTACAGGGGATCAGCCCCAGCATTTT.